This section outlines one T cell receptor (beta chain) sequence together with its context. Its antigen is unidentified. This entry belongs to a study of cytomegalovirus exposure and HLA in healthy donors. Whole-study findings and limits: The authors assumed roughly uniform sequencing depth across donors for presence/absence analyses. With later analysis, a missense DCLRE1C variant became linked to TCR beta V- and J-gene trimming. Among CMV-associated TCR beta chains, most appeared HLA-restricted in a later analysis.

Primers for the PCR totalled 60 Vbeta and 13 Jbeta. Sequencing used immunoSEQ multiplex PCR; TCRdb keeps in-frame clones, though not all of them. The top ten hold 6.3% of the sample, which has some 200,000 clones, 65% to 90% seen once. Sequencing used PBMCs. This receptor was identified in a man aged 35 to 55 in good health and CMV-seropositive.

In DNA form, the CDR3 reads TGTGCCAGCAGTTTAGGCCAGGGGCTGAACACCGGGGAGCTGTTTTTT. Residues: CASSLGQGLNTGELFF. The rearrangement uses TRBV27 and TRBJ2-2; D may be TRBD1 (6 bases). Germline loops: CDR1 MNHEY, CDR2 SMNVEV (reference sequence). CDR3 size: 16 residues. The germline V and J ends were trimmed by 2 bases and 1 base, with 11 bases remaining between them.